The rows below give T cell receptor beta chains drawn from one sample of a study of blood T cell repertoires in COVID-19. The data were produced by immunoSEQ multiplex PCR, yet TCRdb's version contains in-frame clones alone and is incomplete. Of about 300,000 clones detected, about nine tenths appear once; the ten largest clones hold approximately 5.2%. The sequenced material came from PBMCs or T cells enriched from blood (not recorded which). The receptor set was obtained from a man in his 60s who had recovered from COVID-19. Both conserved end residues are part of each CDR3. The D gene is left open where the match is weak. Clone size is stated in some rows and not others, as once, few, many or a class when expanded.

j_gene	len	abundance	d_gene	v_gene	CDR3nt	CDR3aa
TRBJ1-4	14	once	TRBD1	TRBV7-2	TGTGCCAGCAGCTCCCAGGGGGTGGGTGAAAAACTGTTTTTT	CASSSQGVGEKLFF
TRBJ2-5	15	.	TRBD1	TRBV18	TGTGCCAGCTCAGCTACAGGGGGCCGGGAAGAGACCCAGTACTTC	CASSATGGREETQYF
TRBJ1-2	13	.	TRBD1	TRBV6-5	TGTGCCAGCAGACTGGACAGGGATGGTGGCTACACCTTC	CASRLDRDGGYTF
TRBJ1-5	14	.	.	TRBV19	TGTGCCAGTACCAGAACACAGGGAAATCAGCCCCAGCATTTT	CASTRTQGNQPQHF
TRBJ1-3	14	.	.	TRBV5-6	TGTGCCAGCAGCTTTGGCACAGCCGGAAACACCATATATTTT	CASSFGTAGNTIYF
TRBJ2-5	15	.	TRBD2	TRBV24-1	TGTGCCACCAGTGACAGGACTAGCGGGAAAGAGACCCAGTACTTC	CATSDRTSGKETQYF
TRBJ1-1	13	.	.	TRBV2	TGTGCCAGCAGTTCCGGGCCAATAAGGGGAGCTTTCTTT	CASSSGPIRGAFF
TRBJ2-7	15	.	.	TRBV15	TGTGCCACCAGCAGAGATCGGGGCAGGGGTTACGAGCAGTACTTC	CATSRDRGRGYEQYF
TRBJ2-5	15	.	TRBD1	TRBV4-1	TGCGCCAGCAGCCAGGGGGACAGGGCCGAAGAGACCCAGTACTTC	CASSQGDRAEETQYF
TRBJ1-2	14	.	TRBD1	TRBV2	TGTGCCAGCAGTGCTGGGACAGGGTACTATGGCTACACCTTC	CASSAGTGYYGYTF
TRBJ2-2	17	.	TRBD2	TRBV7-9	TGTGCCAGCTTCGGACTAGCGGATGTCGCGAACACCGGGGAGCTGTTTTTT	CASFGLADVANTGELFF
TRBJ2-7	13	.	.	TRBV18	TGTGCCAGCGCACAGGCACAGGCCTACGAGCAGTACTTC	CASAQAQAYEQYF
TRBJ2-3	17	.	.	TRBV5-4	TGTGCCAGCAGCCTCCATTCCGTTGGGGAGCTTACAGATACGCAGTATTTT	CASSLHSVGELTDTQYF
TRBJ2-1	18	few	TRBD2	TRBV10-1	TGCGCCAGCCAAGGGACTAGCGGGAGGGGGTACCCCTACAATGAGCAGTTCTTC	CASQGTSGRGYPYNEQFF
TRBJ2-7	14	few	TRBD2	TRBV28	TGTGCCAGCAGTTTAGTAGGGACTACCTACGAGCAGTACTTC	CASSLVGTTYEQYF
TRBJ2-1	15	.	TRBD2	TRBV24-1	TGTGCCACCAGTCCTGGGAGCGGGATTGACGATGAGCAGTTCTTC	CATSPGSGIDDEQFF
TRBJ2-5	16	.	.	TRBV25-1	TGTGCCAGCAGTGAATCCCCTCCGACAGTTGGGGAGACCCAGTACTTC	CASSESPPTVGETQYF
TRBJ2-7	15	.	TRBD2	TRBV27	TGTGCCAGCAGTTTAGGGCCTAGCGGGCGCTACGAGCAGTACTTC	CASSLGPSGRYEQYF
TRBJ2-1	14	.	TRBD2	TRBV10-1	TGCGCCAGCAGCTCACTAGCGGGGGGGAATGAGCAGTTCTTC	CASSSLAGGNEQFF
TRBJ1-2	15	.	TRBD1	TRBV19	TGTGGTACGAGACCCGGGACAGGGGTTTTCTATGGCTACACCTTC	CGTRPGTGVFYGYTF
TRBJ2-3	16	.	.	TRBV7-2	TGTGCCAGCAGCCTACGCGGGGGCGTTAACACAGATACGCAGTATTTT	CASSLRGGVNTDTQYF
TRBJ2-1	14	.	TRBD2	TRBV28	TGTGCCAGCAGTATTCTAGCGGGCCCCAATGAGCAGTTCTTC	CASSILAGPNEQFF
TRBJ1-4	15	.	TRBD1	TRBV7-9	TGTGCCAGCAGCTCAGACAGGGGGCAGGCTGAAAAACTGTTTTTT	CASSSDRGQAEKLFF
TRBJ1-6	15	.	.	TRBV5-1	TGCGCCAGCAGCTTTTGGGGTTCAGGGGAATCACCCCTCCACTTT	CASSFWGSGESPLHF
TRBJ1-4	14	.	TRBD1	TRBV29-1	TGCAGCGCCGGACAGGGGGCGACTAATGAAAAACTGTTTTTT	CSAGQGATNEKLFF
TRBJ2-7	13	.	.	TRBV3-1/TRBV3-2	TGTGCCAGCAGCCCCCCGGGTTTCTACGAGCAGTACTTC	CASSPPGFYEQYF